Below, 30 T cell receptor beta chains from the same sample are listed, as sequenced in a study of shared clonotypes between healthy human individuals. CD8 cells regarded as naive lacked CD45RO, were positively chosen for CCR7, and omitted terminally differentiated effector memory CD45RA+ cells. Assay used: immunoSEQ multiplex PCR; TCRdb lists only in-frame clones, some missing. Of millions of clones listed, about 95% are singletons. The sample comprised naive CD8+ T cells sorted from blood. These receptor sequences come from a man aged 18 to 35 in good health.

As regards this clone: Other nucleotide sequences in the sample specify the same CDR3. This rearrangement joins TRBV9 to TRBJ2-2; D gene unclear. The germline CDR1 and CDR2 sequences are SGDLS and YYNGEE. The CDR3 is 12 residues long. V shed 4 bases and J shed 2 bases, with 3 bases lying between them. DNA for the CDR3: TGTGCCAGCAGCCGAAACACCGGGGAGCTGTTTTTT. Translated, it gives CASSRNTGELFF.

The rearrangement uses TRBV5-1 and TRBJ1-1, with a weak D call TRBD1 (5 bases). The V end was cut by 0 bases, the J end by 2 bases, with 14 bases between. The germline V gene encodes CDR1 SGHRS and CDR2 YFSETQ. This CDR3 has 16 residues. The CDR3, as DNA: TGCGCCAGCAGCTTGGCCGGGGCAGGGCCCAACACTGAAGCTTTCTTT. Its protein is CASSLAGAGPNTEAFF.

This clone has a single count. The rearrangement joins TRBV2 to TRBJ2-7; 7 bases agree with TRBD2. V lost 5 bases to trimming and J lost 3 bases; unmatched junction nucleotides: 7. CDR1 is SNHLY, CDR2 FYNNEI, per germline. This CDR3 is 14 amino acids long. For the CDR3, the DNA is TGTGCCAGCAGTCCGCGCGGGGGAATCTACGAGCAGTACTTC. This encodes CASSPRGGIYEQYF.

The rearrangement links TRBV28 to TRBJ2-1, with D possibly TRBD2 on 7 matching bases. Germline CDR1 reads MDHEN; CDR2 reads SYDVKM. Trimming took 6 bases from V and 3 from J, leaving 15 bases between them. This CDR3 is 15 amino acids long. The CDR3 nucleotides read TGTGCCAGCAGACGGGGGGCATTACACTACAATGAGCAGTTCTTC. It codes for CASRRGALHYNEQFF.

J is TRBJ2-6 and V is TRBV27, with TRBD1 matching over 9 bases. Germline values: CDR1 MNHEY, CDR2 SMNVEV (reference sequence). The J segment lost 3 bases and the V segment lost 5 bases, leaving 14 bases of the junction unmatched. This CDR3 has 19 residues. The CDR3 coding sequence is TGTGCCAGCAGTCCATTCACCGGGACAGGGTTGTATGGGGCCAACGTCCTGACTTTC. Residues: CASSPFTGTGLYGANVLTF.

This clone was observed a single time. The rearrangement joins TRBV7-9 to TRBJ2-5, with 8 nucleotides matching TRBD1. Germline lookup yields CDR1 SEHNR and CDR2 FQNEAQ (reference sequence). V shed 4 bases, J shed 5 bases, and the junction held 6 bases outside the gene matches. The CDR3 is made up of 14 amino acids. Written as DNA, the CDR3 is TGTGCCAGCAGCTCGACAGGGGAGAGGGAGACCCAGTACTTC. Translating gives CASSSTGERETQYF.

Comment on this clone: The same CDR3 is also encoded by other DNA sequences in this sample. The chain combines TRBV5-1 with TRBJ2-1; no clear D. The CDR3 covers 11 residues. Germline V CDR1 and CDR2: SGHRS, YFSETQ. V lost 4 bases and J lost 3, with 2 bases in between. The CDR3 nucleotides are TGCGCCAGCAGCAGCTACAATGAGCAGTTCTTC. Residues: CASSSYNEQFF.

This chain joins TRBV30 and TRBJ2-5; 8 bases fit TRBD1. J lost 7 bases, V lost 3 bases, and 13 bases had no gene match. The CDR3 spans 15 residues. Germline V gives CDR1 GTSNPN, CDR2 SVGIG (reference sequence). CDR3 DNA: TGTGCCTGGAGGGAGGACAGGGCTACTCTGGGGACCCAGTACTTC. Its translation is CAWREDRATLGTQYF.

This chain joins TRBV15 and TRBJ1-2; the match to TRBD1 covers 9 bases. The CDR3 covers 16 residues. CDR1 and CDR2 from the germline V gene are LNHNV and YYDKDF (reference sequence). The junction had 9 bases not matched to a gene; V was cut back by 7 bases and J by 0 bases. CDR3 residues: CATTYDRGTSNYGYTF. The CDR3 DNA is TGTGCCACCACCTATGACAGGGGGACTTCTAACTATGGCTACACCTTC.

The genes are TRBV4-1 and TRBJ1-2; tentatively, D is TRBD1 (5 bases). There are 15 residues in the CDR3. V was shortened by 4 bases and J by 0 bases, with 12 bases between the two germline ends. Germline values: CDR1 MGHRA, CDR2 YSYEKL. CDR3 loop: CASSPPTASNYGYTF. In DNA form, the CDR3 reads TGCGCCAGCAGCCCACCGACAGCTTCTAACTATGGCTACACCTTC.

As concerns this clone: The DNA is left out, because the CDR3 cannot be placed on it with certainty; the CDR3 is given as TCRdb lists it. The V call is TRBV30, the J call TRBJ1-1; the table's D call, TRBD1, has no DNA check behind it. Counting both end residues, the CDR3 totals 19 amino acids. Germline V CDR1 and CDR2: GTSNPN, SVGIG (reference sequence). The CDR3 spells CAWVRVRSRALKLSLEAFF.

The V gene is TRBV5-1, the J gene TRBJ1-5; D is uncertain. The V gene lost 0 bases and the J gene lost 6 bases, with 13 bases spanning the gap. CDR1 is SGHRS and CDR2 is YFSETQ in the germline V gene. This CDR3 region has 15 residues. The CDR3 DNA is TGCGCCAGCAGCTTGGGGGGAAGTGAGGGTCAGCCCCAGCATTTT. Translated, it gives CASSLGGSEGQPQHF.

The CDR3 is CASSLELAGGPRWISEQFF. DNA for the CDR3: TGCGCCAGCAGCTTGGAACTAGCGGGAGGGCCGAGATGGATTAGCGAGCAGTTCTTC. The chain uses TRBV5-1 and TRBJ2-1, with 13 bases that match TRBD2. CDR1 and CDR2 from the germline V gene are SGHRS and YFSETQ. The CDR3 extends over 19 amino acids. J was trimmed by 10 bases and V by 0 bases; bases with no gene match: 16.

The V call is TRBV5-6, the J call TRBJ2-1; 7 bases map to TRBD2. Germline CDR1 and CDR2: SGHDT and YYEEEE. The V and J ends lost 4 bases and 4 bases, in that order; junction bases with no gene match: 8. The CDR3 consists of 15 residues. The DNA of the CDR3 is TGTGCCAGCAGCCTAACTAGCGACCTGTACAATGAGCAGTTCTTC. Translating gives CASSLTSDLYNEQFF.

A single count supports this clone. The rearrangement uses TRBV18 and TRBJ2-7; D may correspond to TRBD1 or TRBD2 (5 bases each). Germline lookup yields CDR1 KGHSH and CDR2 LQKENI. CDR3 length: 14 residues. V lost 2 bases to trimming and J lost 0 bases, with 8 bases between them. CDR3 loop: CASSPTGTSYEQYF. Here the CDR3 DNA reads TGTGCCAGCTCACCAACCGGGACCTCCTACGAGCAGTACTTC.

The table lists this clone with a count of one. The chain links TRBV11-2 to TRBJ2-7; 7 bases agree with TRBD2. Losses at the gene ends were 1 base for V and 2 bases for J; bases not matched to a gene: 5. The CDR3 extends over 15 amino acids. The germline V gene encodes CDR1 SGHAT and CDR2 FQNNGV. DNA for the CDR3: TGTGCCAGCAGCTTAGTTGCTAGCGGAGCCTACGAGCAGTACTTC. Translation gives CASSLVASGAYEQYF.

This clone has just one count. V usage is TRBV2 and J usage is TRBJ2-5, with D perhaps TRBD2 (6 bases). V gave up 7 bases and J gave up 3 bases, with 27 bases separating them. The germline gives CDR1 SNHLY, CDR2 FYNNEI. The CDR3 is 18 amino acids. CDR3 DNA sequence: TGTGCCAGCACGCCCCTTTCCCCCGGGCTAGCGTTAAAAGAGACCCAGTACTTC. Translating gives CASTPLSPGLALKETQYF.

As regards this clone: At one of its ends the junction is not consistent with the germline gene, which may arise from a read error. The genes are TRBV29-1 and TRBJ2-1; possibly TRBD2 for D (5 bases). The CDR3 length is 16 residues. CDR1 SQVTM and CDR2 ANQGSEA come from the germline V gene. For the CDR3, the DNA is TGCAGCGTAGAAGGAGGAGCCGTTTTTGAGTACAATGAGCAGTTCTTC. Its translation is CSVEGGAVFEYNEQFF.

CDR3: CASSLAPTSGDEQFF. The CDR3 nucleotides read TGTGCCAGCAGCTTAGCTCCTACTTCGGGCGATGAGCAGTTCTTC. The chain joins TRBV7-6 to TRBJ2-1; D unresolved. The CDR3 covers 15 residues. The V gene lost 0 bases and the J gene lost 8 bases, with 14 bases spanning the gap. The germline V gene has CDR1 SGHVS and CDR2 FNYEAQ.

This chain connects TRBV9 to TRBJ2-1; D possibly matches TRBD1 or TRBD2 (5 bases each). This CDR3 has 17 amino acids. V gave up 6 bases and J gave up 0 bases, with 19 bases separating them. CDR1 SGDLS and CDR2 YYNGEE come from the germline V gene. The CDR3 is CASNTSPGPSSYNEQFF. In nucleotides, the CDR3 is TGTGCCAGCAACACCTCCCCGGGACCGAGCTCCTACAATGAGCAGTTCTTC.

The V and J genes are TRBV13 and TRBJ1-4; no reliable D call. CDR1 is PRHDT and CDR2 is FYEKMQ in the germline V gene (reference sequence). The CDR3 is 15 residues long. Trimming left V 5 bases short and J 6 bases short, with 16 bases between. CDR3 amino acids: CASSALGRGHEKLFF. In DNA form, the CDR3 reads TGTGCCAGCAGCGCACTAGGGAGAGGACATGAAAAACTGTTTTTT.

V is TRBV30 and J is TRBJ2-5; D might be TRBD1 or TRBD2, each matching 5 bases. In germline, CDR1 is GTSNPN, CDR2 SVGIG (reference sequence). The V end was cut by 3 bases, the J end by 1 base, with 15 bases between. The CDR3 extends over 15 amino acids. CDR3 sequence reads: CAWSRPSGTQETQYF. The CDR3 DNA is TGTGCCTGGAGCCGCCCCTCCGGGACCCAAGAGACCCAGTACTTC.

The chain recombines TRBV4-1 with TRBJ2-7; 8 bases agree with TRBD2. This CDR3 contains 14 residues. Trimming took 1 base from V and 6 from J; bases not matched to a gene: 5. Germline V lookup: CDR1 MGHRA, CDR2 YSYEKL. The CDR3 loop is CASSQVAGTGEQYF. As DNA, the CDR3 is TGCGCCAGCAGCCAAGTAGCGGGAACTGGCGAGCAGTACTTC.

CDR3 nucleotide sequence: TGCGCCAGCAGTTTCAGGGGGCACAATGAGCAGTTCTTC. Protein product: CASSFRGHNEQFF. The chain has TRBV5-1 and TRBJ2-1; 8 nucleotides agree with TRBD1. The CDR3 is 13 residues long. Trimming removed 5 bases from V and 5 bases from J; junction bases left unmatched: 3. In germline, CDR1 is SGHRS, CDR2 YFSETQ.

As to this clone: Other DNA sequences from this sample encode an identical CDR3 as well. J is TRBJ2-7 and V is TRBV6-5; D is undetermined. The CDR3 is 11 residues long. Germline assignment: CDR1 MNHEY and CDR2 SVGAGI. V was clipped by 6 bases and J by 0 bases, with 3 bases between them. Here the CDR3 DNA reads TGTGCCAGCAGGAACTCCTACGAGCAGTACTTC. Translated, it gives CASRNSYEQYF.

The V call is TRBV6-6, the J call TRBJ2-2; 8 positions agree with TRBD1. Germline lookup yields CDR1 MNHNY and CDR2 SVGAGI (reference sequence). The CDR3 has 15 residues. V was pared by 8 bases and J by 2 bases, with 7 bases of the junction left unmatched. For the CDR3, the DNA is TGTGCCAGCCAGGGGGCAGGGGTTAACACCGGGGAGCTGTTTTTT. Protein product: CASQGAGVNTGELFF.

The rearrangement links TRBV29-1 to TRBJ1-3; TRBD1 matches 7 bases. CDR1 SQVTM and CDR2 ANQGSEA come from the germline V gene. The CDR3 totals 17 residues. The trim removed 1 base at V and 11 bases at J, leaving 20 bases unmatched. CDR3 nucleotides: TGCAGCGTTGAAGTTTACGGGACAGCGGGGGAAACGGGCGCCATATATTTT. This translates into CSVEVYGTAGETGAIYF.

The CDR3, as DNA: TGCGCCAGCAGCTTTTACGGCTACGAGCAGTACTTC. Translation gives CASSFYGYEQYF. V is TRBV5-1 and J is TRBJ2-7; D ambiguous. Trimming left V 2 bases short and J 3 bases short, with 6 bases between. Germline lookup yields CDR1 SGHRS and CDR2 YFSETQ. The CDR3 extends over 12 amino acids. Full variable domain (outside the CDR3, taken from reference TRBV5-1 and TRBJ2-7): KAGVTQTPRYLIKTRGQQVTLSCSPISGHRSVSWYQQTPGQGLQFLFEYFSETQRNKGNFPGRFSGRQFSNSRSEMNVSTLELGDSALYLCASSFYGYEQYFGPGTRLTVT.

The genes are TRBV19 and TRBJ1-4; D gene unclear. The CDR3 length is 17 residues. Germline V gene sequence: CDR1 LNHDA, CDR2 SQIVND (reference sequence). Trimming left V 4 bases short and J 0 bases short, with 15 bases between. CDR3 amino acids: CASSTIPGPSTNEKLFF. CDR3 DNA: TGTGCCAGTAGTACCATCCCCGGACCGTCAACTAATGAAAAACTGTTTTTT.

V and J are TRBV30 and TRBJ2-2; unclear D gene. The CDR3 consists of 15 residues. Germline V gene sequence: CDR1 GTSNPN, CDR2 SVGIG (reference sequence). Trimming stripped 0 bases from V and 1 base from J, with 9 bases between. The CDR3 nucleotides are TGTGCCTGGAGTGTATTCGGATTGAACACCGGGGAGCTGTTTTTT. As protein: CAWSVFGLNTGELFF.